This T cell receptor (beta chain) was profiled in a study of blood T cells in healthy people across ages. Study-level points and caveats: The recorded TCR beta diversity per million T cells decreased in a roughly linear manner with age.

Each sample used at least 6.5 million PBMCs. Alongside a J-beta primer mix, a sample-barcoded 5' primer served in a second PCR lasting roughly 6 to 11 cycles. TCRdb reprocessed the 5' RACE reads via MiXCR and lists one record per CDR3 protein. The sample has 1.5 million to 2 million distinct CDR3 sequences; about 49% are singletons. This clonotype appeared a single time. Its antigen is still unknown. Sequenced input: blood. The sequence was collected from a woman aged 35 to 49 in good health.

The CDR3 nucleotides are TGCAGTGCTAGTCCCCGGGACAGATTCTACAATGAGCAGTTCTTC. Amino acids: CSASPRDRFYNEQFF. This chain uses TRBV20-1 with TRBJ2-1; TRBD1 matches 7 bases. There are 15 residues in the CDR3. V trimming: 3 bases; J trimming: 3 bases; junction bases outside the gene matches: 8. Germline CDR1 reads DFQATT; CDR2 reads SNEGSKA (reference sequence).